This T cell receptor beta chain was identified during a study of cytomegalovirus exposure and HLA in healthy donors (dated by TCRdb to 2016 to 2017). About the full investigation: An earlier analysis of approximately 640 of the donors reported roughly 270 Gb of sequence data and some 120 million unique TCR beta sequences from roughly 200 million T cells. The number of donors typed differed by locus, with roughly 629-640 for A, B, C, DRB1 and DQB1, 522 for DQA1, about 610 for DPA1, and around 460 for DPB1. Every repertoire in the discovery cohort had been generated on one and the same sequencing platform. Rather than drawing on any new phenotypic data, the later analysis identified candidate immune exposures from TCR beta sequences and the way those sequences occurred across donors. Besides the first cohort of approximately 670 subjects, a separate validation cohort made up of over 100 different subjects was used. Several DR-DQ haplotypes were handled as single units for association and clustering, since linkage in the cohort was strong. Across 300 to 400 genotyped donors of the cohort, an average of roughly 250,000 unique TCR beta nucleotide sequences per donor were sequenced, and roughly 20% of those sequences were non-productive. Using immunosequencing, the study profiled T cell repertoires from about 650 subjects and related those repertoires to cytomegalovirus serostatus. High-throughput TCR immunosequencing, statistical association of individual TCRs with disease status, and machine learning were combined to predict cytomegalovirus infection status. Among the approximately 400 genotyped donors, 75% to 90% belonged to the genetic ancestry cluster associated with self-reported Caucasian donors. Alongside the repertoire data, information on donor age, sex, ethnicity and CMV serostatus was compiled. Class I and class II HLA loci were covered by the typing at four-digit resolution. An earlier analysis of 587 of the donors used high-throughput TCR beta sequencing to judge whether each TCR beta V gene segment behaved as functional or pseudogenic. About 330 gigabases of sequencing data and around 90 million unique TCR sequences made up an early release that covered about 640 HLA-typed donors. Genome-wide SNP genotypes for about 60% of the 666 donors were used in a later genetic analysis, which treated that subset as a discovery cohort. To study patterns of TCR occurrence, a later analysis re-analyzed previously published TCR beta repertoires from around 700 donors and added high-resolution HLA genotyping. The study aimed to test whether signatures of past pathogen exposure could be identified by cataloging public T cell receptors.

General conclusions and limits of the study: In a later analysis, HLA-associated TCR beta chains showed more clonal expansion and lower generation probabilities than non-associated chains that were equally common. In an earlier analysis of approximately 590 of the donors, most TCR beta V segments were observed in productive rearrangements about 90% or about 30% of the time, broadly matching IMGT annotations. Correlated functional status among segregating V segments might be attributable to linkage disequilibrium, but an unknown experimental factor could not be ruled out. In a later analysis, TCR association rates were found to vary across HLA loci, with the most associated TCRs seen for DRB1 alleles and the fewest for HLA-C alleles. A cluster of highly shared sequence variants was judged likely to represent a technical artifact of the sequencing pipeline. A later genetic analysis associated a missense DCLRE1C variant with V-gene and J-gene trimming of TCR beta chains, and an independent cohort replicated the association. In a later analysis, most CMV-associated TCR beta chains were found to appear HLA-restricted, with HLA associations seemingly driven largely by CMV exposure. A few of the identified cytomegalovirus-associated TCR beta chains were confirmed in vitro to be specific for cytomegalovirus antigens. The presence/absence analyses assumed that sequencing depth was roughly uniform across donors, and that assumption may not be true. Because counts were too low, roughly 18 rarely observed V segments, including chromosome 9 orphons, were left out of the earlier analysis of approximately 580 of the donors. Specific HLA alleles were associated with around 18,000 TCR beta sequences at a false discovery rate of 0.05 in a later analysis. The only immune exposure information available for the cohort was CMV serostatus. In the study, about 150 TCR beta chains were listed as associated with cytomegalovirus. The classifier was reported to diagnose cytomegalovirus status with high specificity and sensitivity in both the original and validation cohorts. According to the authors, the approach could potentially be generalized to other disease states and immunological phenotypes. In a later analysis, several top co-occurrence clusters were reported to appear linked to parvovirus B19, influenza, CMV and Epstein-Barr virus. Most TCR sequences were observed very rarely across donors, whereas some public TCRs were present in many individuals. Strong co-occurrence of HLA alleles, especially DR and DQ, made assigning TCR associations to individual alleles difficult. Some IMGT-functional V segments, including TRBV6-2 and TRBV6-3, could not be distinguished by the 87-base-pair reads and were therefore excluded. According to a later genetic analysis, donors in an Asian-associated ancestry cluster had fewer N-insertions in productive TCRs than the approximately 670-donor mean. This cohort had only TCR beta chains sequenced, and the lack of alpha or paired-chain data limited which features could be detected. A further reported finding was that TCR beta sequences accurately predicted the HLA-A and HLA-B alleles for most subjects in the first cohort. Because HLA typing was unavailable for some donors at each locus, only the typed subset was used in association tests.

The cohort comprised 710 or so healthy bone marrow donors. All cohort members were sampled while nominally healthy, although unrecorded immune exposures were likely present. The donor was CMV seropositive and belonged to the group of 250 to 300 seropositive cohort members. A peripheral blood sample was collected from each donor, and TCR beta sequencing was performed on peripheral blood mononuclear cells. Genomic DNA was extracted from the blood cell samples with the Qiagen DNeasy Blood Extraction Kit. As concerns this clone: It lacks a known antigen. No much larger clone is present one base from it, and per-base qualities are unavailable.

The library was produced with the immunoSEQ multiplex PCR assay. A mixture of 60 forward primers for TCR Vbeta segments and 13 reverse primers for TCR Jbeta segments was used in the multiplex PCR. The CDR3 region of rearranged TCR beta genes was amplified from genomic DNA by a multiplex PCR assay. The Illumina HiSeq System was used to sequence the amplified TCR beta libraries as 87-base-pair reads. The original methods were these. A later analysis tallied 70 million to 100 million unique TCR beta chains across the 666 repertoires, and 10 million to 11 million of those chains were shared by two or more donors. A nearest-neighbor algorithm error-corrected the raw reads and collapsed the reads into unique sequences, merging closely related sequences to remove PCR and sequencing errors. Alignment of CDR3 sequences to IMGT reference sequences was used to assign V, D and J gene segments. For a sequence to be retained, at least a six-nucleotide match to both a V gene segment and a J gene segment was required. Rearrangements were called productive when the CDR3 lacked stop codons and stayed in frame with V and J; all others were non-productive. Following IMGT convention, CDR3 was defined as the stretch from the second conserved V-encoded cysteine up to the conserved J-encoded phenylalanine. In an earlier analysis of approximately 590 of the donors, sequences lacking an unambiguous match to a single V gene segment were excluded. An earlier analysis of some 500 of the donors classified V segments as functional when productive rearrangements were above 56.7% and as segregating when the standard deviation between donors was above 5%. A statistical classification framework was built for diagnosing cytomegalovirus status from the catalog of TCR beta chain sequences. V and J gene assignment, in a later analysis, came from comparing TCR nucleotide sequences with IMGT/GENE-DB human TR gene sequences. Using the TCRdist pipeline, a later analysis assigned CDR3 sequences along with most-parsimonious VDJ recombination scenarios. In a later analysis, each TCR beta chain was defined by its CDR3 amino acid sequence together with its V-gene family, and reads without a unique V-gene family were excluded. In a later analysis, nearly 600 highly shared, low-generation-probability nucleotide sequences were removed to address suspected cross-contamination and a sequencing artifact. For each public chain, a later analysis derived a clonal expansion index from normalized ranks of inferred template counts within each repertoire. Generation probabilities in a later analysis came from a VDJ recombination model fitted to out-of-frame rearrangements, and those results were checked against IGoR. In a later analysis, hypergeometric tests were used to score TCR-TCR, TCR-HLA and TCR-CMV co-occurrence, with a repertoire-size bias correction applied to TCR pairs. In a later analysis, false discovery rates were estimated by permuting HLA or CMV assignments 20 times. In a later analysis, co-occurring TCRs were grouped using DBSCAN, and TCRdist sequence similarity was added for clustering within HLA-allele-positive subsets. Repertoires with fewer than 30,000 or more than 120,000 public chains, plus five repertoires with anomalous nucleotide sharing, were excluded from co-occurrence clustering. The source is immuneACCESS, and TCRdb retained only in-frame sequences with V and J called. Part of the clones is not carried over; for the studies checked, unresolved V genes explain less than half of this, and the remainder is unexplained. From that table come the V and J calls and clone size; the DNA was used to work out D and trimming. Here the sample has under 200,000 clones; around 80% occur a single time. The ten largest clonotypes hold roughly 6.7% of the sample.

The junction carries 10 bases between V and J, which are trimmed by 1 base and 0 bases respectively. The cysteine opens and the phenylalanine closes a CDR3 of 15 amino acids. Only the CDR3 portion is preserved as DNA: 45 bases, with reading frame beginning at the first base. CDR1 and CDR2 are drawn from the germline V gene: SGDLS, YYNGEE. Sequencing was performed on PBMCs. The receptor was isolated from a man aged 45 to 65 in good health and CMV-seropositive. Rearrangement joined TRBV9 to TRBJ2-5; confidence is insufficient to name the D gene. At the DNA level, the sequence is TGTGCCAGCAGCGTAACTGTGGGCTACCAAGAGACCCAGTACTTC. Protein translation: CASSVTVGYQETQYF.